These 30 T cell receptor beta chains originate from one sample sequenced in a study of immune evolution from preneoplasia to lung adenocarcinoma. TCRdb's copy holds only in-frame clones and misses some; the assay was immunoSEQ multiplex PCR. The sample has roughly 40,000 clones, 74% seen once. The sequenced sample was FFPE invasive lung adenocarcinoma tissue. Receptor source: a person between 55 and 70 years old with lung adenocarcinoma.

The chain has TRBV9 and TRBJ2-6, with a weak D call TRBD1 (6 bases). Trimming removed 1 base from V and 2 bases from J, with 10 bases in between. Germline CDR1 is SGDLS and CDR2 is YYNGEE. This CDR3 has 16 amino acids. The CDR3 bases are TGTGCCAGCAGCGTAAGTCACAGGGCTGGGGCCAACGTCCTGACTTTC. It codes for CASSVSHRAGANVLTF. Combining the CDR3 with reference TRBV9 and TRBJ2-6 gives the whole variable domain DSGVTQTPKHLITATGQRVTLRCSPRSGDLSVYWYQQSLDQGLQFLIQYYNGEERAKGNILERFSAQQFPDLHSELNLSSLELGDSALYFCASSVSHRAGANVLTFGAGSRLTVL.

The chain combines TRBV19 with TRBJ2-5; D unclear. The CDR3 is made up of 12 amino acids. CDR1 and CDR2 from the germline V gene are LNHDA and SQIVND (reference sequence). V lost 5 bases, J lost 2 bases, and 6 bases lay in between. The CDR3 here is CASSFQQETQYF. DNA for the CDR3: TGTGCCAGTAGTTTCCAGCAAGAGACCCAGTACTTC.

This clone showed up just a few times. V gene TRBV11-2 combines with J gene TRBJ2-7, with TRBD2 identical over 7 bases. In germline, CDR1 is SGHAT, CDR2 FQNNGV. The CDR3 has 16 amino acids. Trimming at V came to 0 bases and at J to 7 bases, leaving 12 bases not matched to a gene. CDR3 loop: CASSLDNLAVAKEQYF. For the CDR3, the DNA is TGTGCCAGCAGCTTAGATAACCTAGCGGTCGCTAAGGAGCAGTACTTC.

The rearrangement uses TRBV30 and TRBJ1-5; TRBD1 agrees at 7 bases. The junction had 11 bases not matched to a gene; V was cut back by 2 bases and J by 4 bases. This CDR3 spans 16 amino acids. The germline V gene encodes CDR1 GTSNPN and CDR2 SVGIG (reference sequence). The CDR3 protein is CAWSTQGRGINQPQHF. CDR3 DNA: TGTGCCTGGAGTACACAGGGGAGGGGGATAAATCAGCCCCAGCATTTT.

J is TRBJ2-7 and V is TRBV29-1, with TRBD1 identical over 12 bases. The junction had 6 bases not matched to a gene; V was cut back by 7 bases and J by 5 bases. The CDR3 spans 13 residues. CDR1 is SQVTM, CDR2 ANQGSEA, per germline. The CDR3 loop is CSAGTGGEDEQYF. Written as DNA, the CDR3 is TGCAGCGCCGGGACAGGGGGCGAGGACGAGCAGTACTTC.

This clone was found once. This sequence joins TRBV9 and TRBJ2-1; no firm D call. The V gene lost 3 bases and the J gene lost 3 bases, with 16 bases spanning the gap. Germline CDR1 reads SGDLS; CDR2 reads YYNGEE. The CDR3 length is 16 residues. The CDR3 DNA reads TGTGCCAGCAGCGCTCGGCACGCACTTAACTACAATGAGCAGTTCTTC. Protein product: CASSARHALNYNEQFF. Drawing the rest from reference TRBV9 and TRBJ2-1, the complete variable domain is DSGVTQTPKHLITATGQRVTLRCSPRSGDLSVYWYQQSLDQGLQFLIQYYNGEERAKGNILERFSAQQFPDLHSELNLSSLELGDSALYFCASSARHALNYNEQFFGPGTRLTVL.

This chain links TRBV18 with TRBJ1-1; a possible D gene is TRBD1 (5 bases). CDR1 and CDR2 from the germline V gene are KGHSH and LQKENI. The V and J ends lost 3 bases and 0 bases respectively, with 8 bases between them. The CDR3 totals 14 residues. CDR3 nucleotide sequence: TGTGCCAGCTCACCGACAGCAATGAACACTGAAGCTTTCTTT. Its translation: CASSPTAMNTEAFF.

In DNA form, the CDR3 reads TGTGCCAGCAGCCCTGGGGGAAGTTATAGCAATCAGCCCCAGCATTTT. Its translation is CASSPGGSYSNQPQHF. The chain is built from TRBV2 and TRBJ1-5; the D gene is possibly TRBD1 (5 bases). V was trimmed by 6 bases and J by 0 bases, leaving 15 bases between them. The CDR3 runs to 16 residues. The V gene's germline CDR1 is SNHLY and CDR2 FYNNEI.

The V call is TRBV5-1, the J call TRBJ2-3; the D gene is possibly TRBD2 (5 bases). Looked up from germline, CDR1 is SGHRS and CDR2 is YFSETQ. V lost 6 bases to trimming and J lost 3 bases, with 20 bases between them. The CDR3 sequence is 16 residues long. CDR3 DNA: TGCGCCAGCACCCTAGTAGTGGGAAGGGAGACAGATACGCAGTATTTT. As protein: CASTLVVGRETDTQYF. Looking up the rest from reference TRBV5-1 and TRBJ2-3 gives the full variable domain: KAGVTQTPRYLIKTRGQQVTLSCSPISGHRSVSWYQQTPGQGLQFLFEYFSETQRNKGNFPGRFSGRQFSNSRSEMNVSTLELGDSALYLCASTLVVGRETDTQYFGPGTRLTVL.

The V and J genes are TRBV10-3 and TRBJ2-7, with D possibly matching TRBD2 (6 bases). Looked up from germline, CDR1 is ENHRY and CDR2 is SYGVKD. Trimming took off 10 bases at V and 0 bases at J, with 10 bases between the two ends. The CDR3 loop spans 12 amino acids. DNA for the CDR3: TGTGCCACCGCGGGACGCTCCTACGAGCAGTACTTC. Translating it yields CATAGRSYEQYF.

This clone was observed a handful of times. The V and J genes are TRBV28 and TRBJ2-7; TRBD2 matches 9 bases. This CDR3 comprises 14 residues. Germline V gene sequence: CDR1 MDHEN, CDR2 SYDVKM. V dropped 7 bases and J dropped 2; count of bases not matched to a gene: 6. CDR3 in amino acids: CASTLSGRTYEQYF. The CDR3 DNA sequence: TGTGCCAGCACATTGAGCGGGAGGACCTACGAGCAGTACTTC.

This chain joins TRBV4-2 and TRBJ2-7; 7 bases match TRBD1. CDR1 is LGHNA and CDR2 is YNFKEQ in the germline V gene. The CDR3 covers 15 residues. J gave up 2 bases and V 0 bases, and 4 bases lay outside the gene matches. The CDR3 is CASSQEVTGTYEQYF. The CDR3 DNA reads as TGTGCCAGCAGCCAAGAGGTGACAGGGACCTACGAGCAGTACTTC.

This chain joins TRBV6-5 and TRBJ2-7, with no clear D. Looked up from germline, CDR1 is MNHEY and CDR2 is SVGAGI. The CDR3 spans 12 residues. V lost 5 bases to trimming and J lost 5 bases, with 10 bases between them. This CDR3 is CASSSRGNEQYF. CDR3 sequence (DNA): TGTGCCAGCAGTAGCCGTGGTAACGAGCAGTACTTC.

This sequence joins TRBV19 and TRBJ2-1; D is perhaps TRBD2 (5 bases). Trimming shortened V by 2 bases and J by 5 bases, and 16 bases separated the two germline ends. The CDR3 consists of 16 residues. From germline, CDR1 is LNHDA and CDR2 SQIVND (reference sequence). The CDR3 bases are TGTGCCAGTAGTATACGAGGAGGAGCCTCTAACAATGAGCAGTTCTTC. Its protein product is CASSIRGGASNNEQFF.

The CDR3 DNA reads TGTGCCAGTAGTATGCTACCGGGACAGGCCCCAGATACGCAGTATTTT. This translates into CASSMLPGQAPDTQYF. This chain connects TRBV19 to TRBJ2-3; 8 positions agree with TRBD1. CDR1 LNHDA and CDR2 SQIVND come from the germline V gene (reference sequence). Unmatched junction bases numbered 9, after V lost 3 bases and J lost 4 bases. This CDR3 is built from 16 residues.

This clone was counted a few times. V usage is TRBV6-6 and J usage is TRBJ2-4, with 9 bases lining up with TRBD1. The germline gives CDR1 MNHNY, CDR2 SVGAGI (reference sequence). After removal of 8 bases from V and 7 bases from J, the junction contained 9 bases not matched to a gene. There are 14 residues in the CDR3. Here the CDR3 DNA reads TGTGCCAGCGCTCCAGGGACAGGGAGGAACATTCAGTACTTC. This translates into CASAPGTGRNIQYF.

By frequency in the sample, this clone is medium-sized. The J gene is TRBJ2-3, the V gene TRBV7-2; 13 nucleotides align to TRBD2. The V segment lost 4 bases and the J segment 5 bases; nucleotides outside the gene matches: 6. This CDR3 is 16 amino acids long. Germline V gene data show CDR1 as SGHTA and CDR2 as FQGNSA. The CDR3 coding sequence is TGTGCCAGCAGCTCGGGACTAGCGGGAAAAGTAGATACGCAGTATTTT. This sequence encodes CASSSGLAGKVDTQYF.

The rearrangement links TRBV28 to TRBJ1-5, with no clear D. The ends were cut back, 3 bases at V and 9 bases at J, with 12 bases in the middle. The germline gives CDR1 MDHEN, CDR2 SYDVKM. This CDR3 contains 13 residues. The CDR3 DNA reads as TGTGCCAGCAGTTTTACCAAGACGAGGCCCCAGCATTTT. This gives the protein CASSFTKTRPQHF. The full variable domain, in which reference TRBV28 and TRBJ1-5 provide the parts outside the CDR3, is DVKVTQSSRYLVKRTGEKVFLECVQDMDHENMFWYRQDPGLGLRLIYFSYDVKMKEKGDIPEGYSVSREKKERFSLILESASTNQTSMYLCASSFTKTRPQHFGDGTRLSIL.

The chain couples TRBV30 to TRBJ1-1, with D perhaps TRBD1 (5 bases). The V end lost 6 bases, the J end lost 8 bases, and 16 bases lay between the germline ends. The germline gives CDR1 GTSNPN, CDR2 SVGIG (reference sequence). The CDR3 is 12 amino acids. The CDR3 DNA reads TGTGCCTGCCTGGCAGGGACGAGCGAAGCTTTCTTT. This gives the protein CACLAGTSEAFF.

The chain recombines TRBV7-6 with TRBJ1-1, with D unresolved. V lost 5 bases to trimming and J lost 4 bases, with 14 bases between them. This CDR3 has 14 residues. Germline-derived CDR1 and CDR2 are SGHVS and FNYEAQ. CDR3 region: CASSPEASATEAFF. CDR3 bases: TGTGCCAGCAGCCCAGAGGCCAGTGCCACTGAAGCTTTCTTT.

The genes are TRBV14 and TRBJ2-1; the match to TRBD2 covers 11 bases. The CDR3 runs 18 residues. V was pared by 4 bases and J by 5 bases, with 13 bases of the junction left unmatched. Germline values: CDR1 SGHDN, CDR2 FVKESK. In nucleotides, the CDR3 is TGTGCCAGCAGCCCCCAGACTAGCGGGACCCTAGCACACAATGAGCAGTTCTTC. Translated, it gives CASSPQTSGTLAHNEQFF.

This clone was seen a few times. The genes are TRBV13 and TRBJ1-1; 7 positions agree with TRBD1. The CDR3 loop spans 14 amino acids. Germline loops: CDR1 PRHDT, CDR2 FYEKMQ (reference sequence). With 4 bases clipped from V and 6 bases from J, the junction kept 8 bases outside the gene matches. In DNA, the CDR3 is TGTGCCAGCAGCTCCCCTAGACAGGGCGCTGAAGCTTTCTTT. Its translation: CASSSPRQGAEAFF.

This clone occurred once. The rearrangement joins TRBV28 to TRBJ1-5; no clear D gene. This CDR3 contains 12 residues. Looked up from germline, CDR1 is MDHEN and CDR2 is SYDVKM. Trimming shortened V by 6 bases and J by 1 base, and 4 bases separated the two germline ends. This CDR3 reads CASRNSNQPQHF. In DNA form, the CDR3 reads TGTGCCAGCAGAAACAGCAATCAGCCCCAGCATTTT.

The chain employs TRBV19 and TRBJ2-6, with a tentative D call TRBD2 (5 bases). Trimming removed 0 bases at V and 0 bases at J, with 6 bases between. Looked up from germline, CDR1 is LNHDA and CDR2 is SQIVND (reference sequence). The length of the CDR3 is 16 residues. CDR3 loop: CASSIEAGSGANVLTF. CDR3 DNA: TGTGCCAGTAGTATAGAGGCGGGCTCTGGGGCCAACGTCCTGACTTTC.

This clone was seen once. This rearrangement joins TRBV6-6 to TRBJ2-4; D call uncertain. The germline CDR1 and CDR2 sequences are MNHNY and SVGAGI (reference sequence). Trimming took off 6 bases at V and 5 bases at J, with 5 bases between the two ends. CDR3 length equals 11 residues. The CDR3 sequence is CASSRENIQYF. CDR3 coding DNA: TGTGCCAGCAGCCGAGAAAACATTCAGTACTTC.

V gene TRBV30 combines with J gene TRBJ2-2; D unresolved. The CDR3 is 12 residues long. CDR1 is GTSNPN, CDR2 SVGIG, per germline (reference sequence). V was pared by 5 bases and J by 4 bases, with 8 bases between. In DNA form, the CDR3 reads TGTGCCTGGGGGGTGGGCACCGGGGAGCTGTTTTTT. Translated, it gives CAWGVGTGELFF. The complete variable domain, with remaining parts taken from reference TRBV30 and TRBJ2-2, reads SQTIHQWPATLVQPVGSPLSLECTVEGTSNPNLYWYRQAAGRGLQLLFYSVGIGQISSEVPQNLSASRPQDRQFILSSKKLLLSDSGFYLCAWGVGTGELFFGEGSRLTVL.

CDR3 nucleotides: TGTGCCAGCAGTTTAAACAATGAGCAGTTCTTC. This encodes CASSLNNEQFF. The V and J genes are TRBV27 and TRBJ2-1; D is unresolved. The CDR3 is 11 amino acids. Trimming removed 2 bases at V and 5 bases at J, with 1 base between. CDR1 and CDR2 from the germline V gene are MNHEY and SMNVEV (reference sequence).

The chain is built from TRBV11-3 and TRBJ2-2; a possible D gene is TRBD1 (6 bases). This CDR3 contains 16 residues. Trimming took 5 bases from V and 7 from J, leaving 20 bases between them. The germline CDR1 and CDR2 sequences are SGHNT and YENEEA. CDR3 amino acids: CASSAVAGAVGGELFF. In DNA, the CDR3 is TGTGCCAGCAGCGCCGTGGCAGGGGCCGTTGGCGGGGAGCTGTTTTTT.

The chain couples TRBV5-4 to TRBJ2-1; the D gene is possibly TRBD1 (6 bases). The germline V and J ends were trimmed by 0 bases and 5 bases, with 15 bases remaining between them. Germline values: CDR1 SGHNT, CDR2 YYREEE (reference sequence). This CDR3 contains 16 residues. The CDR3 is CASSLAGRGSNNEQFF. The CDR3 DNA sequence: TGTGCCAGCAGCTTGGCCGGTAGGGGGAGCAACAATGAGCAGTTCTTC.

This clone was detected only once. This CDR3 is also generated by other DNA sequences in the sample. The J gene is TRBJ2-7, the V gene TRBV28; 10 nucleotides agree with TRBD2. The junction had 6 bases not matched to a gene; V was cut back by 4 bases and J by 3 bases. The CDR3 is made up of 15 amino acids. CDR1 MDHEN and CDR2 SYDVKM come from the germline V gene. CDR3 DNA sequence: TGTGCCAGCAGTTCAGCGGGAGGGGGGAGCTACGAGCAGTACTTC. Translating gives CASSSAGGGSYEQYF.